The T cell receptor beta chain under discussion was sequenced for a study of regulatory T cells in long-lasting Graves disease. Investigators prepared the TCR beta libraries by applying iRepertoire HTBI primers and Arm-PCR of CDR3 regions. TCRdb itself ran the multiplex PCR reads through MiXCR, one entry per CDR3 protein. Of a few hundred thousand distinct CDR3 sequences listed, about 20% are singletons. Germline V CDR1 and CDR2: SNHLY, FYNNEI. The CDR3 runs to 16 residues. Trimming cost V 4 bases and J 3 bases, with 16 bases left between them. Time point in this sample: persistent/refractory GD, antithyroid drugs over 5 years with positive TRAb. The TCR library used RNA extracted from PBMCs. Graves' disease diagnoses used American Thyroid Association guidelines. A remark on this clonotype: This may be a read error, as it is one base from a much larger clone.

This sequence joins TRBV2 and TRBJ1-3; TRBD1 might be the D (5 bases). The source was peripheral blood mononuclear cells (PBMCs), collected when the disease was refractory, from a patient treated with antithyroid drugs. The clonotype was recovered from a female donor with Graves disease. The CDR3 reads CASSGRDGRFGNTIYF. The DNA of the CDR3 is TGTGCCAGCAGTGGGCGGGACGGGAGGTTTGGAAACACCATATATTTT. Filled out from reference TRBV2 and TRBJ1-3, the complete variable domain reads EPEVTQTPSHQVTQMGQEVILRCVPISNHLYFYWYRQILGQKVEFLVSFYNNEISEKSEIFDDQFSVERPDGSNFTLKIRSTKLEDSAMYFCASSGRDGRFGNTIYFGEGSWLTVV.